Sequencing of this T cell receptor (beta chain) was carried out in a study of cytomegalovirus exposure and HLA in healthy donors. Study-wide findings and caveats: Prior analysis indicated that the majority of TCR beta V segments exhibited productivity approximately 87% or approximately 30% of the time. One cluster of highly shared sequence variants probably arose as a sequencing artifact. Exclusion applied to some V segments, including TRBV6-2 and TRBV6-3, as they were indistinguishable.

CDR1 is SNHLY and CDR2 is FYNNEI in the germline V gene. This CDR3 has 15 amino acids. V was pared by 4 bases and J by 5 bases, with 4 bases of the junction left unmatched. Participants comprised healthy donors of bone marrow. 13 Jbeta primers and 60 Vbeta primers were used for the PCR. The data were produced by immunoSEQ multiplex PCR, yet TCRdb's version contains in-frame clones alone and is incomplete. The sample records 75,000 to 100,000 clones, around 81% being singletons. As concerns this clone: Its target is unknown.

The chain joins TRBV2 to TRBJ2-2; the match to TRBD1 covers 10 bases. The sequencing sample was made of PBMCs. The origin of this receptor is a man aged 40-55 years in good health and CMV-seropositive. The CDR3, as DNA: TGTGCCAGCAGTGGACAGGGGGCATATACCGGGGAGCTGTTTTTT. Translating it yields CASSGQGAYTGELFF.